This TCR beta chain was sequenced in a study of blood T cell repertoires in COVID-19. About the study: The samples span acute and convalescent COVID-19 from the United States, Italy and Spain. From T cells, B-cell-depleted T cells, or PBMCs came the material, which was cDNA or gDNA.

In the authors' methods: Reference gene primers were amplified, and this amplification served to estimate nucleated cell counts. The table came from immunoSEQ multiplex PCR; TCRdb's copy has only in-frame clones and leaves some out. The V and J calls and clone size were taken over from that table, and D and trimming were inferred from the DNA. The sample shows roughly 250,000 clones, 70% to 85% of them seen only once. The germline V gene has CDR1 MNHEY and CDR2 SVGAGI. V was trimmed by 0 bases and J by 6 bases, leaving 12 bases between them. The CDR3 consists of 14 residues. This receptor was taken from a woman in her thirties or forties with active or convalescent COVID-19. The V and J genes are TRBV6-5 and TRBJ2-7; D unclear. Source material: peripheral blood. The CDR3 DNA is TGTGCCAGCAGTTACTCACTCCGCTTTAGCGAGCAGTACTTC. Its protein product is CASSYSLRFSEQYF.